These 23 T cell receptor beta chains were sequenced from one sample in a study of T cell changes during pregnancy in multiple sclerosis. This table comes from immunoSEQ multiplex PCR, and its TCRdb copy is limited to in-frame clones, with some not included. Here the sample spans 85,000 to 130,000 clones, less than 95% being singletons. The sequencing here drew on peripheral blood, taken before pregnancy. These receptors were taken from a female donor with multiple sclerosis, enrolled in a pregnancy study.

The CDR3 DNA reads as TGTGCCATCAGCACACCCGGGACAGCTAGCACAGATACGCAGTATTTT. Protein: CAISTPGTASTDTQYF. The chain recombines TRBV10-3 with TRBJ2-3; 7 bases are a match to TRBD1. The CDR3 length is 16 residues. Germline V gives CDR1 ENHRY, CDR2 SYGVKD. V was pared by 6 bases and J by 0 bases, with 9 bases of the junction left unmatched.

The J gene is TRBJ2-2, the V gene TRBV27; 9 bases are a match to TRBD1. The CDR3 spans 14 residues. The germline gives CDR1 MNHEY, CDR2 SMNVEV (reference sequence). Losses at the gene ends were 3 bases for V and 4 bases for J; bases not matched to a gene: 0. The DNA of the CDR3 is TGTGCCAGCAGTTTGACAGGGGGCACCGGGGAGCTGTTTTTT. This sequence encodes CASSLTGGTGELFF.

V gene TRBV13 combines with J gene TRBJ1-2, with 7 bases identical to TRBD1. This CDR3 is 13 amino acids long. Losses at the gene ends were 4 bases for V and 7 bases for J; bases not matched to a gene: 6. Germline loops: CDR1 PRHDT, CDR2 FYEKMQ (reference sequence). CDR3 in amino acids: CASSSDRRPGYTF. In DNA form, the CDR3 reads TGTGCCAGCAGCTCGGACAGGCGGCCTGGCTACACCTTC. The variable domain in full, completed from reference TRBV13 and TRBJ1-2, reads AAGVIQSPRHLIKEKRETATLKCYPIPRHDTVYWYQQGPGQDPQFLISFYEKMQSDKGSIPDRFSAQQFSDYHSELNMSSLELGDSALYFCASSSDRRPGYTFGSGTRLTVV.

V gene TRBV10-2 combines with J gene TRBJ1-6; a possible D gene is TRBD1 (6 bases). The CDR3 contains 13 residues. Germline CDR1 is WSHSY and CDR2 is SAAADI. V was clipped by 8 bases and J by 8 bases, with 13 bases between them. The CDR3 bases are TGCGCCAGCTTCAGGGGTCTCGATTCACCCCTCCACTTT. It is translated as CASFRGLDSPLHF.

V gene TRBV7-2 combines with J gene TRBJ2-1, with 9 bases lining up with TRBD2. The CDR3 is made up of 15 amino acids. Germline V gene sequence: CDR1 SGHTA, CDR2 FQGNSA. The V segment lost 6 bases and the J segment 9 bases; nucleotides outside the gene matches: 12. Here the CDR3 DNA reads TGTGCCAGCAGTACCGGGACTAGCACAGTTTTTGAGCAGTTCTTC. Amino acid sequence: CASSTGTSTVFEQFF.

The V gene is TRBV19, the J gene TRBJ1-1; D possibly corresponds to TRBD1 (5 bases). The CDR3 is 13 residues long. Deletions cut 3 bases from V and 4 bases from J, with 9 bases between. Germline CDR1 is LNHDA and CDR2 is SQIVND (reference sequence). The CDR3 DNA follows: TGTGCCAGTAGTATCGGGGGTCCCACTGAAGCTTTCTTT. Its translation is CASSIGGPTEAFF. Full variable domain (missing parts from reference TRBV19 and TRBJ1-1): DGGITQSPKYLFRKEGQNVTLSCEQNLNHDAMYWYRQDPGQGLRLIYYSQIVNDFQKGDIAEGYSVSREKKESFPLTVTSAQKNPTAFYLCASSIGGPTEAFFGQGTRLTVV.

V is TRBV11-1 and J is TRBJ2-3; 11 nucleotides agree with TRBD2. CDR1 SGHAT and CDR2 FQDESV come from the germline V gene (reference sequence). The CDR3 contains 13 residues. Trimming cost V 8 bases and J 4 bases; bases outside gene matches: 2. The CDR3 spells CASGTSGSDTQYF. The CDR3 bases are TGTGCCAGCGGGACTAGCGGATCAGATACGCAGTATTTT.

This clone was seen only once. This sequence joins TRBV18 and TRBJ2-7; 9 nucleotides match TRBD1. Germline CDR1 is KGHSH and CDR2 is LQKENI. Unmatched junction bases numbered 5, after V lost 0 bases and J lost 2 bases. CDR3 length: 16 amino acids. CDR3: CASSPPGTGLAYEQYF. Written as DNA, the CDR3 is TGTGCCAGCTCACCACCGGGGACAGGGTTGGCCTACGAGCAGTACTTC.

The chain uses TRBV18 and TRBJ1-4; TRBD1 might be the D (6 bases). This CDR3 region has 15 residues. Germline-derived CDR1 and CDR2 are KGHSH and LQKENI. V was trimmed by 3 bases and J by 4 bases, leaving 12 bases between them. CDR3 sequence (DNA): TGTGCCAGCTCACCCCGAGGGGGATTTAATGAAAAACTGTTTTTT. Protein product: CASSPRGGFNEKLFF. The full variable domain, in which reference TRBV18 and TRBJ1-4 provide the parts outside the CDR3, is NAGVMQNPRHLVRRRGQEARLRCSPMKGHSHVYWYRQLPEEGLKFMVYLQKENIIDESGMPKERFSAEFPKEGPSILRIQQVVRGDSAAYFCASSPRGGFNEKLFFGSGTQLSVL.

The V and J genes are TRBV5-1 and TRBJ2-2; D is perhaps TRBD2 (6 bases). V lost 4 bases to trimming and J lost 6 bases, with 13 bases between them. Germline CDR1 and CDR2: SGHRS and YFSETQ. The CDR3 runs 14 residues. CDR3 protein: CASSPQTSPGELFF. The CDR3 DNA sequence: TGCGCCAGCAGCCCCCAGACTAGTCCCGGGGAGCTGTTTTTT.

The table lists this clone with a count of one. The chain is built from TRBV19 and TRBJ1-2, with a possible D match to TRBD1 (6 bases). V lost 8 bases, J lost 3 bases, and 16 bases lay in between. Germline CDR1 is LNHDA and CDR2 is SQIVND (reference sequence). The CDR3 contains 14 residues. The chain's CDR3 is CASRVAGDYYGYTF. The CDR3 nucleotides read TGTGCCAGTCGGGTGGCAGGGGATTACTATGGCTACACCTTC.

The chain carries TRBV7-3 and TRBJ2-7; D is perhaps TRBD1 (5 bases). The CDR3 is made up of 13 amino acids. V was clipped by 5 bases and J by 1 base, with 9 bases between them. Germline V gene lookup returns CDR1 SGHTA and CDR2 FQGTGA. The CDR3 region has the DNA TGTGCCAGCAGCCCACAGGATTCCTACGAGCAGTACTTC. Residues: CASSPQDSYEQYF.

The chain combines TRBV7-2 with TRBJ2-3, with no clear D. V was clipped by 6 bases and J by 4 bases, with 11 bases between them. The CDR3 is 13 residues long. Germline V gene data show CDR1 as SGHTA and CDR2 as FQGNSA. The CDR3 bases are TGTGCCAGCAGACTTTACGTGGCAGATACGCAGTATTTT. Translation: CASRLYVADTQYF.

The gene calls are TRBV10-3 and TRBJ2-3, with D possibly TRBD2 on 6 matching bases. CDR3 length equals 15 residues. From germline, CDR1 is ENHRY and CDR2 SYGVKD. Trimming removed 2 bases from V and 0 bases from J, with 9 bases in between. CDR3 sequence (DNA): TGTGCCATCAGTGAGACCGGGACTAGCACAGATACGCAGTATTTT. The encoded protein is CAISETGTSTDTQYF.

The CDR3 DNA reads as TGTGCCAGTAGTATAGTAGTTAGGGACAGGGTATCGGTAGACACTGAAGCTTTCTTT. Its translation: CASSIVVRDRVSVDTEAFF. The genes are TRBV19 and TRBJ1-1; 9 bases fit TRBD1. The CDR3 length is 19 residues. CDR1 is LNHDA and CDR2 is SQIVND in the germline V gene (reference sequence). The ends lost 1 base at V and 3 bases at J; junction bases unmatched: 15.

This clone was detected only once. The chain is built from TRBV9 and TRBJ1-1; 8 positions match TRBD1. The germline CDR1 and CDR2 sequences are SGDLS and YYNGEE. The CDR3 runs to 14 residues. With V trimmed by 0 bases and J by 7 bases, 5 bases remained unmatched. This CDR3 reads CASSVVAGGGEAFF. DNA for the CDR3: TGTGCCAGCAGCGTAGTGGCAGGGGGCGGTGAAGCTTTCTTT.

This clone was seen a single time. This chain uses TRBV7-9 with TRBJ2-3, with D possibly matching TRBD2 (6 bases). V lost 7 bases and J 4 bases, leaving 15 bases between the germline ends. The CDR3 totals 14 residues. The V gene's germline CDR1 is SEHNR and CDR2 FQNEAQ (reference sequence). The CDR3 loop is CASTLSGGSDTQYF. In DNA form, the CDR3 reads TGTGCCAGCACCCTTTCCGGGGGATCAGATACGCAGTATTTT.

The chain joins TRBV7-8 to TRBJ1-3, with 11 nucleotides matching TRBD1. Germline assignment: CDR1 SGHVS and CDR2 FQNEAQ. The trim removed 4 bases at V and 4 bases at J, leaving 6 bases unmatched. The CDR3 sequence is 16 residues long. The chain's CDR3 is CASSYGTGGSGNTIYF. CDR3 bases: TGTGCCAGCAGCTACGGGACAGGGGGATCAGGAAACACCATATATTTT.

V is TRBV10-3 and J is TRBJ2-5; 11 nucleotides agree with TRBD2. The CDR3 length is 16 residues. The junction had 4 bases not matched to a gene; V was cut back by 2 bases and J by 2 bases. The germline CDR1 and CDR2 sequences are ENHRY and SYGVKD. The CDR3 loop reads CAISEGLAGGQETQYF. The CDR3 nucleotides are TGTGCCATCAGTGAGGGGCTAGCGGGGGGTCAAGAGACCCAGTACTTC.

The chain has TRBV18 and TRBJ2-2, with TRBD1 matching 9 bases. From germline, CDR1 is KGHSH and CDR2 LQKENI. There are 15 residues in the CDR3. V lost 3 bases to trimming and J lost 5 bases; unmatched junction nucleotides: 4. The CDR3 region is CASSPRQGDTGELFF. The CDR3 nucleotides are TGTGCCAGCTCACCGCGACAGGGGGATACCGGGGAGCTGTTTTTT.

This clone was found once. The CDR3 bases are TGCGCCAGCAGCTTGGCCACTTTGAACACCGGGGAGCTGTTTTTT. It encodes CASSLATLNTGELFF. The chain employs TRBV5-1 and TRBJ2-2; D gene uncertain. The CDR3 has 15 amino acids. The germline V gene has CDR1 SGHRS and CDR2 YFSETQ. V was cut by 0 bases and J by 1 base, with 7 bases left in between.

V gene TRBV13 combines with J gene TRBJ1-3, with D unclear. This CDR3 is built from 17 residues. Germline CDR1 is PRHDT and CDR2 is FYEKMQ (reference sequence). Trimming removed 0 bases at V and 0 bases at J, with 12 bases between. The chain's CDR3 is CASSLGPSRSSGNTIYF. The CDR3, as DNA: TGTGCCAGCAGCTTAGGCCCCTCGAGAAGCTCTGGAAACACCATATATTTT.

V usage is TRBV7-2 and J usage is TRBJ2-5, with D unresolved. Trimming took 1 base from V and 5 from J, leaving 8 bases between them. Germline V gene data show CDR1 as SGHTA and CDR2 as FQGNSA. The CDR3 has 13 amino acids. For the CDR3, the DNA is TGTGCCAGCAGCTTAGTGAGGCTGGAGACCCAGTACTTC. Protein sequence: CASSLVRLETQYF.